This passage covers 17 T cell receptor beta chains from one sample sequenced in a study of circulating CD8 cells and anti-PD-1 response in melanoma (dated by TCRdb to 2018 to 2020). Reads for this sample came from a NextSeq 500. TCR libraries were prepared from about 15 ng of total RNA with the QIAseq Immune Repertoire RNA Library Kit, Human TCR Panel. In-frame beta chains were kept once TCRdb had trimmed the public reads at Q25 with fastp and called clones with MiXCR. Rows are combined by CDR3 protein, so each entry shows the most common genes and DNA. The sample table lists some 410 distinct CDR3 sequences, 6.7% of them with a count of one. The ten most abundant clones make up around 60% of the sample. Using a BD FACSAria II cell sorter, four subsets defined by PD-1 and/or TIGIT were sorted out of live CD3+CD8+TCRalphabeta+ cells. Material: CD8+ T cells from PBMCs, obtained at baseline or after one month of anti-PD-1 therapy (not recorded which). The receptors derive from a human donor with melanoma.

This clonotype is judged medium-sized. The V call is TRBV25-1, the J call TRBJ1-4, with D possibly TRBD1 on 5 matching bases. The CDR3 has 12 amino acids. Trimming cost V 11 bases and J 5 bases, with 12 bases left between them. The germline CDR1 and CDR2 sequences are MGHDK and SYGVNS. CDR3 protein: CAAAGVNEKLFF. In DNA form, the CDR3 reads TGTGCCGCGGCGGGGGTCAATGAAAAACTGTTTTTT.

By share, this clonotype ranks as medium-sized. This sequence joins TRBV7-2 and TRBJ2-7; D is possibly TRBD2 (7 bases). This CDR3 contains 16 residues. Germline V gene lookup returns CDR1 SGHTA and CDR2 FQGNSA. The V and J ends lost 2 bases and 4 bases respectively, with 18 bases between them. CDR3 in amino acids: CASSLPAGAGLYEQYF. CDR3 DNA: TGTGCCAGCAGCTTACCGGCGGGGGCAGGACTTTACGAGCAGTACTTC.

This clonotype qualifies as large (0.1 to 1%). CDR3 bases: TGTGCCAGCAGTGAAGGACTAGCGGAAGAGACCCAGTACTTC. Its protein product is CASSEGLAEETQYF. The rearrangement links TRBV2 to TRBJ2-5; 9 bases fit TRBD2. CDR1 and CDR2 from the germline V gene are SNHLY and FYNNEI. Trimming took 1 base from V and 3 from J; bases not matched to a gene: 0. The CDR3 totals 14 residues.

Judged by abundance, this clonotype is medium-sized. The genes are TRBV24-1 and TRBJ2-2, with D perhaps TRBD1 (6 bases). CDR1 is KGHDR, CDR2 SFDVKD, per germline. This CDR3 has 15 residues. V lost 4 bases to trimming and J lost 6 bases, with 14 bases between them. The CDR3 loop reads CATSEATGSAGELFF. The DNA of the CDR3 is TGTGCCACCAGTGAGGCGACAGGTTCGGCCGGGGAGCTGTTTTTT.

Within the sample, this clonotype is medium-sized (0.01 to 0.1%). This chain uses TRBV27 with TRBJ2-6; no clear D gene. Trimming stripped 3 bases from V and 1 base from J, with 7 bases between. The germline V gene encodes CDR1 MNHEY and CDR2 SMNVEV (reference sequence). The CDR3 consists of 15 residues. CDR3 residues: CASSFTISGANVLTF. CDR3 sequence (DNA): TGTGCCAGCAGTTTCACGATTTCTGGGGCCAACGTCCTGACTTTC.

In its sample, this clonotype is large. The chain links TRBV29-1 to TRBJ2-3; 11 nucleotides line up with TRBD2. Germline CDR1 reads SQVTM; CDR2 reads ANQGSEA. The CDR3 consists of 20 residues. V was clipped by 0 bases and J by 0 bases; unmatched bases: 14. The CDR3 bases are TGCAGCGTTGAAGATATCGTGCTAGCGGGAGGCCTCGGGAGCACAGATACGCAGTATTTT. Its protein is CSVEDIVLAGGLGSTDTQYF.

The chain is built from TRBV19 and TRBJ2-2; no clear D gene. V was trimmed by 2 bases and J by 0 bases, leaving 7 bases between them. From germline, CDR1 is LNHDA and CDR2 SQIVND (reference sequence). The CDR3 consists of 15 residues. The CDR3 DNA follows: TGTGCCAGTAGTATAAATGACCCGAACACCGGGGAGCTGTTTTTT. Encoded protein: CASSINDPNTGELFF. Complete variable domain (other parts from reference TRBV19 and TRBJ2-2): DGGITQSPKYLFRKEGQNVTLSCEQNLNHDAMYWYRQDPGQGLRLIYYSQIVNDFQKGDIAEGYSVSREKKESFPLTVTSAQKNPTAFYLCASSINDPNTGELFFGEGSRLTVL.

This chain's CDR3 is CASSYGELDGYTF. The CDR3 DNA follows: TGTGCCAGCAGTTATGGGGAGCTAGATGGCTACACCTTC. The V call is TRBV12-3 or TRBV12-4, the J call TRBJ1-2; D ambiguous. Between the trimmed V and J ends, which lost 4 bases and 6 bases, there was a span of 12 bases. CDR3 length equals 13 residues.

By share, this clonotype counts as medium-sized. This rearrangement joins TRBV2 to TRBJ2-5; D is possibly TRBD2 (7 bases). Trimming stripped 6 bases from V and 5 bases from J, with 19 bases between. The CDR3 has 15 residues. The germline V gene has CDR1 SNHLY and CDR2 FYNNEI. CDR3 amino acids: CASRDGGRAIETQYF. CDR3 sequence (DNA): TGTGCCAGCAGAGACGGGGGGCGCGCTATTGAGACCCAGTACTTC.

By sample share, this clonotype is medium-sized. The chain combines TRBV20-1 with TRBJ2-1; TRBD2 agrees at 9 bases. Trimming cost V 0 bases and J 7 bases; bases outside gene matches: 10. The CDR3 loop spans 16 amino acids. Germline CDR1 and CDR2: DFQATT and SNEGSKA (reference sequence). The CDR3 coding sequence is TGCAGTGCTAGAGATTTAGCGGGAGTAGAGTTGAATGAGCAGTTCTTC. Its translation is CSARDLAGVELNEQFF.

The chain carries TRBV28 and TRBJ2-5; 8 positions match TRBD1. V lost 6 bases, J lost 5 bases, and 14 bases stayed unmatched. The CDR3 extends over 16 amino acids. Looked up from germline, CDR1 is MDHEN and CDR2 is SYDVKM. CDR3 DNA: TGTGCCAGCAGCAACAGGGGGTCAACGGGCGGGGAGACCCAGTACTTC. It encodes CASSNRGSTGGETQYF.

This clonotype was observed a single time. The chain carries TRBV14 and TRBJ1-1; D remains ambiguous. Germline V gene data show CDR1 as SGHDN and CDR2 as FVKESK. V lost 4 bases to trimming and J lost 2 bases, with 8 bases between them. This CDR3 is 13 amino acids long. The CDR3 spells CASSLAKNTEAFF. CDR3 DNA: TGTGCCAGCAGCCTAGCGAAAAACACTGAAGCTTTCTTT.

By its share, this clonotype is hyperexpanded. The genes are TRBV7-3 and TRBJ2-2, with a tentative D call TRBD2 (6 bases). Germline V gives CDR1 SGHTA, CDR2 FQGTGA. Between the trimmed V and J ends, which lost 5 bases and 4 bases, there was a span of 14 bases. The CDR3 is 15 amino acids. DNA for the CDR3: TGTGCCAGCAGCCGGCTAGCGAGAGGCACCGGGGAGCTGTTTTTT. This codes for CASSRLARGTGELFF.

The chain has TRBV21-1 and TRBJ1-6. TRBV21-1 is deemed a pseudogene. The CDR3 is 15 amino acids. CDR3 sequence: CASKQSLPYNSPLHF. The CDR3 bases are TGTGCCAGCAAACAGAGTTTACCCTATAATTCACCCCTCCACTTT.

Concerning this clonotype itself: A read error may produce the germline difference seen at one junction end. The chain combines TRBV28 with TRBJ2-7; TRBD2 is a possible D gene (5 bases). There are 18 residues in the CDR3. Germline V gives CDR1 MDHEN, CDR2 SYDVKM. CDR3 nucleotide sequence: TGTGCCAGCAATACCCTCTGGGTGGTGGGAGAGAGCTCCTACGGGCAGTACTTC. Residues: CASNTLWVVGESSYGQYF.

By sample share, this clonotype is medium-sized. The genes are TRBV12-3 or TRBV12-4 and TRBJ2-7, with 7 bases fitting TRBD2. The ends lost 3 bases at V and 2 bases at J; junction bases unmatched: 1. This CDR3 contains 13 residues. DNA for the CDR3: TGTGCCAGCAGTTTTGGACTAGCCTACGAGCAGTACTTC. This encodes CASSFGLAYEQYF.

This clonotype came up a few times. Just one base apart from a much larger clone, this may be a read error. The genes are TRBV19 and TRBJ2-7; TRBD1 is a possible D gene (6 bases). The CDR3 runs 14 residues. Germline V gives CDR1 LNHDA, CDR2 SQIVND (reference sequence). The CDR3 nucleotides read TGTGCCAGTGGTATATCAGGGGCTACCTACGAGCAGTACTTC. This sequence encodes CASGISGATYEQYF.